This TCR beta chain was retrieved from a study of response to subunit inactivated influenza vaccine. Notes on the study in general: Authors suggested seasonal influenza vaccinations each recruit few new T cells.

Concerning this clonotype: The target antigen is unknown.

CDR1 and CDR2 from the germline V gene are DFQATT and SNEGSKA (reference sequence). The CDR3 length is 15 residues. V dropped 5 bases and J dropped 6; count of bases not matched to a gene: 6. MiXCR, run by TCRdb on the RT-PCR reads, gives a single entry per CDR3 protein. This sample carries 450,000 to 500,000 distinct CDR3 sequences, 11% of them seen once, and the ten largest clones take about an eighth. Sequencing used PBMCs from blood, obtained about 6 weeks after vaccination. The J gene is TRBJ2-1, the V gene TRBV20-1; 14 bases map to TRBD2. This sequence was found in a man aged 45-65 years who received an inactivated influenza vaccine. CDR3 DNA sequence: TGCAGTGCTGGGACAGGGACTAGCGGGGGCAATGAGCAGTTCTTC. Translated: CSAGTGTSGGNEQFF.